This TCR beta chain was observed in a study of cytomegalovirus exposure and HLA in healthy donors (dated by TCRdb to 2016 to 2017). The study in broad terms: An earlier analysis of some 620 of the donors reported about 300 Gb of sequence data and 117 million unique TCR beta sequences obtained from about 179 million T cells. Roughly 310 gigabases of sequencing data and approximately 85 million unique TCR sequences were included in an early release covering several hundred HLA-typed donors. Among the roughly 430 genotyped donors, around 81% belonged to the genetic ancestry cluster associated with self-reported Caucasian donors. The study aimed to test whether cataloging public T cell receptors could reveal signatures of past pathogen exposure. Using immunosequencing, the study profiled T cell repertoires from around 680 subjects and related those repertoires to cytomegalovirus serostatus. In addition to the first cohort of 666 subjects, a separate validation cohort of 120 different subjects was used. To predict cytomegalovirus infection status, the study brought together high-throughput TCR immunosequencing, statistical association of individual TCRs with disease status, and machine learning. A later analysis re-examined previously published TCR beta repertoires from roughly 650 donors and added high-resolution HLA genotyping to investigate patterns of TCR occurrence. The later analysis used no new phenotypic data to find candidate immune exposures, relying instead on TCR beta sequences and their occurrence across donors. To decide whether each TCR beta V gene segment behaved as functional or pseudogenic, an earlier analysis of 587 of the donors relied on high-throughput TCR beta sequencing. Alongside the repertoire data, information on donor age, sex, ethnicity and CMV serostatus was compiled. A later genetic analysis took genome-wide SNP genotypes for about 60% of the roughly 670 donors and used that subset as a discovery cohort. Every repertoire in the discovery cohort had been generated on one and the same sequencing platform. Both class I and class II loci were covered by HLA typing, at four-digit resolution. The number of donors typed differed by locus, with roughly 620-640 for A, B, C, DRB1 and DQB1, roughly 520 for DQA1, some 570 for DPA1, and around 460 for DPB1. Roughly five DR-DQ haplotypes were handled as single units for association and clustering because linkage in the cohort was strong. Among about 390 genotyped donors of the cohort, an average of approximately 250,000 unique TCR beta nucleotide sequences were sequenced per donor, roughly a sixth of them non-productive. Beyond this particular receptor, the publication reports: In a later genetic analysis, fewer N-insertions in productive TCRs were reported among donors in an Asian-associated ancestry cluster than the approximately 710-donor mean. A later analysis reported that several top co-occurrence clusters appeared linked to parvovirus B19, influenza, CMV and Epstein-Barr virus. V-gene and J-gene trimming of TCR beta chains was associated with a missense DCLRE1C variant in a later genetic analysis, and the association was replicated in an independent cohort. According to a later analysis, most CMV-associated TCR beta chains appeared to be HLA-restricted, and the HLA associations seemed to be driven largely by CMV exposure. In a later analysis, HLA-associated TCR beta chains were found to be more clonally expanded and to have lower generation probabilities than equally common non-associated chains. Some IMGT-functional V segments, including TRBV6-2 and TRBV6-3, could not be told apart with the 87-base-pair reads, so those segments were excluded. Because HLA typing was unavailable for some donors at each locus, only the typed subset was used in association tests. An earlier analysis of several hundred of the donors showed that most TCR beta V segments appeared in productive rearrangements either about 90% or about 30% of the time, which broadly matched IMGT annotations. Sequencing depth was assumed to be roughly uniform across donors in the presence/absence analyses, though that assumption may not hold. When HLA alleles, especially DR and DQ, strongly co-occurred, attributing TCR associations to individual alleles was difficult. Most TCR sequences were seen in very few donors, while some public TCRs were found in many individuals. Only TCR beta chains were sequenced in this cohort, and the absence of alpha or paired-chain data limited detectable features. A total of fewer than 200 TCR beta chains were listed by the study as associated with cytomegalovirus. A further reported finding was that TCR beta sequences accurately predicted the HLA-A and HLA-B alleles for most subjects in the first cohort. In vitro tests confirmed that a few of the cytomegalovirus-associated TCR beta chains recognize cytomegalovirus antigens. According to the authors, the approach could potentially be generalized to other disease states and immunological phenotypes. Immune exposure information for the cohort was limited to CMV serostatus. A cluster of highly shared sequence variants was judged likely to be a technical artifact of the sequencing pipeline. Because counts were too low, about 15 rarely observed V segments, including chromosome 9 orphons, were left out of the earlier analysis of about 500 of the donors. In a later analysis, some 18,000 TCR beta sequences were associated with specific HLA alleles at a false discovery rate of 0.05. Correlated functional status among segregating V segments might be attributable to linkage disequilibrium, but an unknown experimental factor could not be ruled out. In a later analysis, TCR association rates were found to vary across HLA loci, with the most associated TCRs seen for DRB1 alleles and the fewest for HLA-C alleles. The classifier was reported to diagnose cytomegalovirus status with high specificity and sensitivity in both the original and validation cohorts.

With respect to this clone: Its antigen is unknown. No much larger clone exists at a distance of one base, and base qualities are not known.

The cohort was made up of under 800 healthy bone marrow donors. At the time of sampling, every cohort member was nominally healthy, though immune exposures that went unrecorded were likely present. The donor tested CMV seronegative, placing the donor among the roughly 400 seronegative members of the cohort. A peripheral blood sample was collected from each donor, and TCR beta sequencing was performed on peripheral blood mononuclear cells. The Qiagen DNeasy Blood Extraction Kit was used to extract genomic DNA from the blood cell samples. There are 16 amino acids in the CDR3, from cysteine to phenylalanine inclusive. Just CDR3 DNA is preserved here, 48 bases in frame from base 1. V drops 2 bases and J drops 7 bases, leaving 18 bases in between. CDR1 and CDR2 (MGHRA, YSYEKL) derive from the germline V gene. Libraries were constructed by the immunoSEQ multiplex PCR assay. For the multiplex PCR, a mixture combining 60 forward primers for TCR Vbeta segments and 13 reverse primers for TCR Jbeta segments was used. A multiplex PCR assay on genomic DNA amplified the CDR3 region of rearranged TCR beta genes. On the Illumina HiSeq System, the amplified TCR beta libraries were sequenced as 87-base-pair reads. Per the original workflow: A later analysis counted 65 million to 90 million unique TCR beta chains across the 666 repertoires, and some 11 million of these chains were shared by at least two donors. A nearest-neighbor algorithm error-corrected the raw reads and collapsed the reads into unique sequences, merging closely related sequences to remove PCR and sequencing errors. V, D and J gene segments were assigned by aligning CDR3 sequences to IMGT reference sequences. For a sequence to be retained, a match of at least six nucleotides was required to both a V gene segment and a J gene segment. A rearrangement counted as productive if the CDR3 had no stop codons and remained in frame with V and J, and every other rearrangement counted as non-productive. Following IMGT convention, CDR3 was defined as the stretch from the second conserved V-encoded cysteine to the conserved J-encoded phenylalanine. The earlier analysis of around 640 of the donors excluded sequences that lacked an unambiguous match to a single V gene segment. An earlier analysis of fewer than 650 of the donors classified V segments as functional when productive rearrangements were above 56.7% and as segregating when the standard deviation between donors was above 5%. To diagnose cytomegalovirus status from the catalog of TCR beta chain sequences, a statistical classification framework was built. In a later analysis, V and J genes were assigned by comparing TCR nucleotide sequences against IMGT/GENE-DB human TR gene sequences. Using the TCRdist pipeline, a later analysis assigned CDR3 sequences along with most-parsimonious VDJ recombination scenarios. In a later analysis, every TCR beta chain was defined by the combination of its CDR3 amino acid sequence and its V-gene family, and reads without a unique V-gene family were dropped. As a way to deal with suspected cross-contamination and a sequencing artifact, a later analysis dropped 500 to 700 nucleotide sequences that were highly shared and had low generation probability. A later analysis calculated a clonal expansion index for each public chain from normalized within-repertoire ranks of inferred template counts. Generation probabilities in a later analysis came from a VDJ recombination model fitted to out-of-frame rearrangements, and those results were checked against IGoR. In a later analysis, hypergeometric tests were used to score TCR-TCR, TCR-HLA and TCR-CMV co-occurrence, with a repertoire-size bias correction applied to TCR pairs. To estimate false discovery rates, a later analysis permuted the HLA or CMV assignments 20 times. In a later analysis, co-occurring TCRs were grouped with DBSCAN, and TCRdist sequence similarity was added when clustering was performed within HLA-allele-positive subsets. Repertoires with fewer than 30,000 or more than 120,000 public chains were left out of co-occurrence clustering, as were five repertoires with anomalous nucleotide sharing. Here the immuneACCESS table is served through TCRdb, limited to in-frame sequences with V and J called. Missing clones are a known gap in these copies; in checked studies unresolved V genes cover under half, and the rest lacks a known reason. The V and J calls and clone size are taken from that table; D and trimming were inferred from the DNA. The sample table holds about 160,000 clones, of which 78% were seen once. The ten largest account for 3% to 3.5% of the sample.

The sample comprised PBMCs. The rearrangement joined TRBV4-1 to TRBJ2-1; TRBD2 is perhaps the D gene, given 6 matching bases. The sequence came from a woman between 40 and 50 years old in good health and CMV-seronegative. The DNA is as follows: TGCGCCAGCAGCCAACGCCCCATGCTAGCGTTAAATGAGCAGTTCTTC. Its coded protein is CASSQRPMLALNEQFF.